The 31 T cell receptor beta chains presented below share a single source sample, sequenced in a study of blood T cells in healthy people across ages. The authors ran a second PCR of about 6 to 11 cycles using a sample-barcoded 5' primer and a J-beta primer mix. TCRdb re-derived calls from the 5' RACE reads in MiXCR, one entry per CDR3 protein. The top ten clones hold 20% to 25% of a sample with approximately 730,000 distinct CDR3 sequences, roughly two fifths of them seen once. Sequencing was done on a sample of blood. All receptors derive from a woman aged 60-75 years in good health.

CDR3 amino acids: CASSQDGSGTLDQPQHF. The CDR3 nucleotides are TGTGCCAGTAGTCAAGACGGTTCAGGGACCCTGGATCAGCCCCAGCATTTT. The chain couples TRBV19 to TRBJ1-5; D is perhaps TRBD1 (5 bases). Trimming took off 5 bases at V and 5 bases at J, with 22 bases between the two ends. CDR1 and CDR2 (germline): LNHDA, SQIVND (reference sequence). The CDR3 totals 17 residues.

Worth noting for this clonotype: This may come from a read error, since a much larger clone is one base off. The genes are TRBV12-3 or TRBV12-4 and TRBJ2-1, with D possibly being TRBD1 (6 bases). Trimming pared 3 bases from V and 4 bases from J, leaving 13 bases between. The CDR3 is 15 residues long. The CDR3 is CASSFGQIFYNEQFF. The CDR3 region has the DNA TGTGCCAGCAGTTTCGGACAGATTTTTTACAATGAGCAGTTCTTC.

This clonotype was seen at least ten times. This chain links TRBV7-8 with TRBJ1-2; 8 bases map to TRBD1. This CDR3 has 16 amino acids. The V gene end was trimmed by 5 bases and the J gene end by 4 bases; junction bases not matched to a gene: 12. Germline CDR1 is SGHVS and CDR2 is FQNEAQ. The chain's CDR3 is CASSRSDREKGYGYTF. The CDR3 nucleotides read TGTGCCAGCAGCCGATCGGACAGGGAGAAGGGCTATGGCTACACCTTC. The full variable domain, completed using reference TRBV7-8 and TRBJ1-2, is GAGVSQSPRYKVAKRGQDVALRCDPISGHVSLFWYQQALGQGPEFLTYFQNEAQLDKSGLPSDRFFAERPEGSVSTLKIQRTQQEDSAVYLCASSRSDREKGYGYTFGSGTRLTVV.

This clonotype was recorded only once. The chain uses TRBV2 and TRBJ2-1; D gene ambiguous. V lost 7 bases, J lost 13 bases, and 20 bases lay in between. Looked up from germline, CDR1 is SNHLY and CDR2 is FYNNEI. This CDR3 is 13 amino acids long. The DNA of the CDR3 is TGTGCCAGCAAAAAACAGTACCAAGAGACCCAGTTCTTC. Its translation: CASKKQYQETQFF.

The rearrangement links TRBV27 to TRBJ2-2, with a possible D match to TRBD1 (5 bases). V was cut by 3 bases and J by 6 bases, with 14 bases left in between. CDR1 is MNHEY and CDR2 is SMNVEV in the germline V gene (reference sequence). This CDR3 has 15 residues. This chain's CDR3 is CASSLQGRWAGELFF. As DNA, the CDR3 is TGTGCCAGCAGTTTGCAGGGCCGTTGGGCCGGGGAGCTGTTTTTT.

This clonotype was seen ten or more times. The V and J genes are TRBV29-1 and TRBJ2-7; possible D gene TRBD2, 6 bases. The CDR3 consists of 13 residues. The V and J ends lost 0 bases and 4 bases respectively, with 10 bases between them. Germline V gives CDR1 SQVTM, CDR2 ANQGSEA. This CDR3 is CSVEDLGTYEQYF. In DNA, the CDR3 is TGCAGCGTTGAAGATCTTGGGACTTACGAGCAGTACTTC.

This clonotype was recorded at least ten times. The genes are TRBV28 and TRBJ2-7, with D unclear. The germline CDR1 and CDR2 sequences are MDHEN and SYDVKM. The ends were cut back, 5 bases at V and 2 bases at J, with 19 bases in the middle. There are 16 residues in the CDR3. This chain's CDR3 is CASSLRPSHQTYEQYF. The CDR3 nucleotides read TGTGCCAGCAGTCTTAGACCTTCACACCAAACCTACGAGCAGTACTTC.

This clonotype showed up just a few times. V usage is TRBV5-1 and J usage is TRBJ1-6; D may be TRBD1 (6 bases). Germline V gives CDR1 SGHRS, CDR2 YFSETQ. The CDR3 consists of 15 residues. Trimming took off 5 bases at V and 9 bases at J, with 18 bases between the two ends. CDR3 protein: CASRGEQGGISPLHF. CDR3 sequence (DNA): TGCGCCAGCAGGGGCGAACAGGGTGGAATTTCACCCCTCCACTTT.

The chain couples TRBV20-1 to TRBJ2-1, with TRBD1 matching 7 bases. The end of the DNA fits TRBJ2-7 better, so the J call may be wrong. The CDR3 contains 12 residues. The germline V gene has CDR1 DFQATT and CDR2 SNEGSKA (reference sequence). CDR3 in DNA: TGCAGTGCAAGGGGGCGCGGTTGGGAGCAGTACTTC. It translates to CSARGRGWEQYF.

This chain joins TRBV20-1 and TRBJ1-2; D perhaps matches TRBD1 (5 bases). Trimming left V 0 bases short and J 6 bases short, with 17 bases between. CDR1 is DFQATT, CDR2 SNEGSKA, per germline (reference sequence). CDR3 length: 15 amino acids. The CDR3 is CSARDTKRGNHGYTF. For the CDR3, the DNA is TGCAGTGCTAGAGATACGAAAAGGGGAAATCATGGCTACACCTTC.

This chain links TRBV20-1 with TRBJ2-1, with TRBD2 matching 12 bases. This CDR3 has 16 residues. CDR1 DFQATT and CDR2 SNEGSKA come from the germline V gene (reference sequence). The junction had 10 bases not matched to a gene; V was cut back by 2 bases and J by 8 bases. The CDR3 DNA reads TGCAGTGCTAGACCTAGGGCTAGCGGGAGGGCCGATGAGCAGTTCTTC. Its translation is CSARPRASGRADEQFF.

V is TRBV25-1 and J is TRBJ2-7; the D gene is possibly TRBD1 (5 bases). This CDR3 region has 14 residues. Trimming shortened V by 8 bases and J by 7 bases, and 21 bases separated the two germline ends. The germline gives CDR1 MGHDK, CDR2 SYGVNS. This chain's CDR3 is CASGSLRSDNEQYF. In nucleotides, the CDR3 is TGTGCCAGCGGGTCCCTAAGGTCGGACAATGAGCAGTACTTC.

As regards this clonotype: At one boundary the junction diverges from the germline segment, which might be a read error. The rearrangement links TRBV10-3 to TRBJ2-5; TRBD2 matches 14 bases. This CDR3 region has 15 residues. CDR1 is ENHRY, CDR2 SYGVKD, per germline. The CDR3 here is CAISEGGLAGETRYF. The CDR3 DNA reads TGTGCCATCAGTGAGGGGGGACTAGCGGGAGAGACCCGGTACTTC.

This clonotype has a handful of counts. V is TRBV10-3 and J is TRBJ1-1, with 10 bases aligning to TRBD1. Germline V CDR1 and CDR2: ENHRY, SYGVKD. The trim removed 4 bases at V and 4 bases at J, leaving 3 bases unmatched. The CDR3 is 14 residues long. The CDR3 DNA is TGTGCCATCAGTGTGGGACAGGGGTTCACTGAAGCTTTCTTT. Amino acid sequence: CAISVGQGFTEAFF.

The chain employs TRBV20-1 and TRBJ2-7, with 9 positions matching TRBD1. Germline V gives CDR1 DFQATT, CDR2 SNEGSKA (reference sequence). The ends lost 4 bases at V and 7 bases at J; junction bases unmatched: 11. The CDR3 totals 14 residues. The CDR3 DNA reads as TGCAGTGCTATACGGGACAGGGCAACGGAGGAGCAGTACTTC. The encoded protein is CSAIRDRATEEQYF.

In regard to this clonotype: A read error may account for a junction end that differs from germline. V and J are TRBV7-2 and TRBJ2-7, with TRBD1 matching 9 bases. The germline V gene encodes CDR1 SGHTA and CDR2 FQGNSA. The CDR3 totals 12 residues. The CDR3 loop reads CASSFGTGKTDF. In nucleotides, the CDR3 is TGTGCCAGCAGCTTCGGGACAGGGAAAACCGACTTC.

The table lists this clonotype with many counts. This rearrangement joins TRBV7-2 to TRBJ2-5; 7 nucleotides agree with TRBD2. Germline CDR1 and CDR2: SGHTA and FQGNSA. V gave up 4 bases and J gave up 4 bases; unmatched junction bases: 6. The CDR3 covers 14 residues. The CDR3: CASSYRWEGETQYF. Written as DNA, the CDR3 is TGTGCCAGCAGCTACCGCTGGGAGGGAGAGACCCAGTACTTC.

This clonotype was counted between two and nine times. The chain has TRBV5-1 and TRBJ2-3; 8 positions agree with TRBD1. CDR3 length: 14 amino acids. After removal of 4 bases from V and 2 bases from J, the junction contained 3 bases not matched to a gene. Germline V CDR1 and CDR2: SGHRS, YFSETQ. CDR3 DNA sequence: TGCGCCAGCAGCATGGGACAGGACACAGATACGCAGTATTTT. It codes for CASSMGQDTDTQYF.

V is TRBV12-3 or TRBV12-4 and J is TRBJ1-1, with no clear D. This CDR3 comprises 13 residues. V was shortened by 5 bases and J by 1 base, with 8 bases between the two germline ends. CDR3 loop: CASSTTRNTEAFF. The CDR3 DNA sequence: TGTGCCAGCAGTACTACAAGGAACACTGAAGCTTTCTTT.

This sequence joins TRBV6-1 and TRBJ2-2; no clear D. Germline V gives CDR1 MNHNS, CDR2 SASEGT. The V end lost 3 bases, the J end lost 4 bases, and 9 bases lay between the germline ends. The CDR3 has 14 amino acids. Here the CDR3 reads CASSEEPSTGELFF. Written as DNA, the CDR3 is TGTGCCAGCAGTGAGGAACCCAGCACCGGGGAGCTGTTTTTT.

This clonotype came up a few times. CDR3 amino acids: CASSLGWMNNEQFF. The CDR3 region has the DNA TGTGCCAGCAGCTTAGGGTGGATGAACAATGAGCAGTTCTTC. The V gene is TRBV7-2, the J gene TRBJ2-1; no definite D call. This CDR3 has 14 residues. Trimming removed 1 base at V and 5 bases at J, with 9 bases between. Germline V gives CDR1 SGHTA, CDR2 FQGNSA.

V and J are TRBV12-3 or TRBV12-4 and TRBJ2-3; 12 nucleotides agree with TRBD2. The CDR3 extends over 16 amino acids. The CDR3 loop is CASTSGRDPYTDTQYF. CDR3 bases: TGTGCTTCGACTAGCGGGAGAGACCCCTACACAGATACGCAGTATTTT.

This clonotype was counted only a few times. The V call is TRBV7-9, the J call TRBJ2-7; 9 bases line up with TRBD2. Germline CDR1 is SEHNR and CDR2 is FQNEAQ (reference sequence). Trimming removed 6 bases from V and 1 base from J; junction bases left unmatched: 4. The CDR3 runs 14 residues. The CDR3: CASRRSGRSYEQYF. In DNA, the CDR3 is TGTGCCAGCAGACGCAGCGGGAGGTCCTACGAGCAGTACTTC.

The V call is TRBV6-5, the J call TRBJ2-1; 10 nucleotides match TRBD2. The junction had 8 bases not matched to a gene; V was cut back by 0 bases and J by 9 bases. The CDR3 covers 16 residues. CDR1 and CDR2 (germline): MNHEY, SVGAGI. The CDR3 loop reads CASSYSPSGSRSEQFF. CDR3 coding DNA: TGTGCCAGCAGTTACTCGCCTAGCGGGAGTCGGAGTGAGCAGTTCTTC.

This clonotype was seen ten or more times. CDR3 region: CAISESKRLAYLDTQYF. The CDR3 DNA follows: TGTGCCATCAGTGAGTCGAAGAGACTAGCCTATTTAGATACGCAGTATTTT. The chain recombines TRBV10-3 with TRBJ2-3, with TRBD2 matching over 7 bases. The germline V gene encodes CDR1 ENHRY and CDR2 SYGVKD. V gave up 0 bases and J gave up 5 bases; unmatched junction bases: 11. This CDR3 has 17 residues.

This rearrangement joins TRBV12-3 or TRBV12-4 to TRBJ1-2; D is ambiguous. This CDR3 comprises 13 residues. Between the trimmed V and J ends, which lost 5 bases and 11 bases, there was a span of 18 bases. This CDR3 is CASSLDMNDRYTF. The CDR3 region has the DNA TGTGCCAGCAGTCTAGACATGAATGACCGGTACACCTTC.

This clonotype was found a few times. The chain carries TRBV20-1 and TRBJ2-1; 9 nucleotides match TRBD2. Germline values: CDR1 DFQATT, CDR2 SNEGSKA (reference sequence). CDR3 length equals 15 residues. Losses at the gene ends were 0 bases for V and 8 bases for J; bases not matched to a gene: 8. The CDR3: CSARDPGSGSDEQFF. The CDR3, as DNA: TGCAGTGCTAGAGATCCTGGTAGCGGGAGTGATGAGCAGTTCTTC.

This clonotype was detected a few times. Here the CDR3 reads CAISEGGTTSENEQFF. CDR3 bases: TGTGCCATCAGTGAGGGGGGGACTACCTCGGAGAATGAGCAGTTCTTC. The chain combines TRBV10-3 with TRBJ2-1; 7 bases align to TRBD2. Losses at the gene ends were 2 bases for V and 7 bases for J; bases not matched to a gene: 11. CDR1 ENHRY and CDR2 SYGVKD come from the germline V gene. The CDR3 is 16 amino acids.

The chain recombines TRBV5-1 with TRBJ2-7; TRBD1 might be the D (6 bases). Looked up from germline, CDR1 is SGHRS and CDR2 is YFSETQ. This CDR3 is built from 13 residues. With 6 bases removed from V and 2 bases from J, the gap between germline ends came to 12 bases. This chain's CDR3 is CASTGDNAYEQYF. CDR3 nucleotide sequence: TGCGCCAGCACTGGGGACAATGCCTACGAGCAGTACTTC.

On this clonotype: Because it lacks the conserved phenylalanine or tryptophan at the end, this CDR3 is likely a read error. The chain joins TRBV20-1 to TRBJ2-7; D possibly matches TRBD1 or TRBD2 (5 bases each). The CDR3 loop spans 13 amino acids. The germline CDR1 and CDR2 sequences are DFQATT and SNEGSKA (reference sequence). V lost 4 bases and J lost 2, with 12 bases in between. The CDR3 region has the DNA TGCAGTGCTACGGGTGGGGGACCCTACGAGCAGTACTAC. Its translation is CSATGGGPYEQYY.

Many counts were recorded for this clonotype. CDR3 nucleotide sequence: TGTGCCAGCAGTGTTTCCTACAATGAGCAGTTCTTC. Its translation is CASSVSYNEQFF. The rearrangement joins TRBV2 to TRBJ2-1; D ambiguous. This CDR3 has 12 amino acids. V was shortened by 4 bases and J by 1 base, with 2 bases between the two germline ends. CDR1 is SNHLY and CDR2 is FYNNEI in the germline V gene.